The text below deals with one T cell receptor (beta chain). What it binds is not known. There are 15 residues in the CDR3. Germline CDR1 and CDR2: DFQATT and SNEGSKA (reference sequence). The V end lost 5 bases, the J end lost 0 bases, and 13 bases lay between the germline ends. The data were obtained in a study of T cell repertoires in cytomegalovirus infection. As for the study in general: In public TCR beta signatures, there were indications of both CMV infection and matching HLA type.

TCRdb fed the reads into MiXCR, producing one record per CDR3 protein. The table has approximately 700,000 distinct CDR3 sequences, 35% seen once. Study-level findings and limits: HLA-C-restricted CMV clonotypes gave the most frequent clonotype in two of eight donors.

The rearrangement uses TRBV20-1 and TRBJ2-2; no reliable D call. The sample comprised PBMCs. This TCR was sampled from a human donor in good health (CMV status not recorded). Some clones in this sample may be carry-over from other donors' samples. Here the CDR3 DNA reads TGCAGTGCTTCTAACGAGCCCGCGAACACCGGGGAGCTGTTTTTT. Translated: CSASNEPANTGELFF.